This T cell receptor beta chain appears in the sequencing data of a study of T-cell memory formation after mild COVID-19. TCR alpha and TCR beta cDNA libraries carrying sample barcodes and UMIs were produced by 5'RACE using constant-segment primers. TCRdb itself ran the 5' RACE reads through MiXCR, one entry per CDR3 protein. The profile shows more than 450,000 distinct CDR3 sequences, around 17% of them singletons. Germline loops: CDR1 SGHVS, CDR2 FQNEAQ. The germline V and J ends were trimmed by 5 bases and 2 bases, with 15 bases remaining between them. There are 15 residues in the CDR3. J is TRBJ1-1 and V is TRBV7-8; D unclear. Sequences were obtained from PBMCs or a T cell subset sorted from them (not recorded which). The clonotype was recovered from an adult woman who had mild COVID-19 (a few samples of this study predate the infection). Cell type and time point are not known. The CDR3 bases are TGTGCCAGCAGCCCCGACGAACGCCCTAACACTGAAGCTTTCTTT. This encodes CASSPDERPNTEAFF.